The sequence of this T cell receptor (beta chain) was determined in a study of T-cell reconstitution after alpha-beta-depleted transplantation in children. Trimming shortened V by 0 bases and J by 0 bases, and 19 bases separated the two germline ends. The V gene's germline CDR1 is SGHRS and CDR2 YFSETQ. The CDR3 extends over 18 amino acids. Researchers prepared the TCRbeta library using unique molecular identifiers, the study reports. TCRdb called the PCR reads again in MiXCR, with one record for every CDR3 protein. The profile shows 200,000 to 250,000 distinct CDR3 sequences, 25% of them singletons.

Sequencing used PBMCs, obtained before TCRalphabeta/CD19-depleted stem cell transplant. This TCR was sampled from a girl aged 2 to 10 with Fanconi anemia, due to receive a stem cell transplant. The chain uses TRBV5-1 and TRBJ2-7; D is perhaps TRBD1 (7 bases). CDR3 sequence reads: CASSLGATGDSSSYEQYF. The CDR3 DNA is TGCGCCAGCAGCTTGGGAGCAACAGGGGACTCGAGCTCCTACGAGCAGTACTTC.